Following are 15 T cell receptor beta chains from one sample sequenced in a study of T cells after posttransplantation cyclophosphamide (TCRdb year 2016). The method behind the library was the immunoSEQ multiplex PCR assay. TCRdb re-hosts the immuneACCESS table, in-frame sequences only. Its copies lack some clones; in the studies checked, an unresolved V gene accounts for under half of them, and the cause for the rest is not known. The sample table lists approximately 50,000 clones, 90% to 95% of them with a count of one. Around 2.8% of the sample is in the top ten clones. The sequenced sample consisted of PBMCs. Receptors were obtained from a woman under 40 in good health and a related stem cell transplant donor.

CDR3 amino acids: CASSPGGTSQETQYF. The CDR3 DNA reads TGTGCCAGCTCACCTGGCGGCACATCTCAAGAGACCCAGTACTTC. The chain joins TRBV18 to TRBJ2-5; D gene uncertain. Germline CDR1 KGHSH, CDR2 LQKENI. The CDR3 spans 15 residues. Trimming took 3 bases from V and 2 from J, leaving 13 bases between them.

This clone is a singleton in its sample. J is TRBJ1-2 and V is TRBV5-4; maybe TRBD1 (6 bases). The V and J ends lost 4 bases and 4 bases respectively, with 20 bases between them. This CDR3 comprises 16 residues. Germline V lookup: CDR1 SGHNT, CDR2 YYREEE (reference sequence). The CDR3 DNA sequence: TGTGCCAGCAGCCCTGAGACAGGCCGACTCACCTATGGCTACACCTTC. It codes for CASSPETGRLTYGYTF.

The chain employs TRBV28 and TRBJ2-3, with 8 bases lining up with TRBD2. This CDR3 has 15 amino acids. V shed 3 bases, J shed 2 bases, and the junction held 4 bases outside the gene matches. Germline CDR1 reads MDHEN; CDR2 reads SYDVKM. Here the CDR3 reads CASSLRGETTDTQYF. CDR3 DNA: TGTGCCAGCAGTTTGCGGGGGGAAACCACAGATACGCAGTATTTT.

This clone was seen just once. This sequence joins TRBV4-3 and TRBJ2-7, with 7 bases lining up with TRBD1. CDR1 and CDR2 (germline): LGHNA, YSLEER. V trimming: 1 base; J trimming: 2 bases; junction bases outside the gene matches: 2. This CDR3 has 14 residues. CDR3 region: CASSQGQGAYEQYF. The CDR3 DNA follows: TGCGCCAGCAGCCAAGGACAGGGAGCCTACGAGCAGTACTTC.

The rearrangement uses TRBV5-4 and TRBJ2-7; perhaps TRBD2 as D (6 bases). The germline V and J ends were trimmed by 1 base and 3 bases, with 11 bases remaining between them. The CDR3 is made up of 14 amino acids. Germline CDR1 reads SGHNT; CDR2 reads YYREEE (reference sequence). CDR3 sequence reads: CASSLNGGSYEQYF. CDR3 sequence (DNA): TGTGCCAGCAGCTTGAATGGGGGGAGCTACGAGCAGTACTTC.

This clone was picked up one time. V gene TRBV4-2 combines with J gene TRBJ1-4; 7 bases fit TRBD1. J lost 7 bases, V lost 0 bases, and 11 bases had no gene match. The CDR3 sequence is 17 residues long. Germline V lookup: CDR1 LGHNA, CDR2 YNFKEQ. This CDR3 reads CASSQDTSRTGGEKLFF. CDR3 bases: TGTGCCAGCAGCCAAGATACCTCCCGGACAGGCGGTGAAAAACTGTTTTTT.

This clone was recorded once. V is TRBV6-1 and J is TRBJ2-1; 8 nucleotides match TRBD2. The V gene end was trimmed by 4 bases and the J gene end by 7 bases; junction bases not matched to a gene: 3. Germline CDR1 and CDR2: MNHNS and SASEGT. The CDR3 runs 13 residues. The CDR3 DNA sequence: TGTGCCAGCAGTGGAGAGCGGGGGAATGAGCAGTTCTTC. As protein: CASSGERGNEQFF.

The chain carries TRBV5-1 and TRBJ2-7, with 9 positions matching TRBD2. V shed 4 bases and J 7 bases; nucleotides not matched to a gene: 15. The CDR3 totals 16 residues. Germline V CDR1 and CDR2: SGHRS, YFSETQ. Here the CDR3 reads CASSPPGLAGTKEQYF. In DNA, the CDR3 is TGCGCCAGCAGCCCGCCGGGGCTAGCGGGAACTAAGGAGCAGTACTTC.

The chain recombines TRBV7-3 with TRBJ2-7; 8 bases line up with TRBD1. CDR3 size: 15 residues. V lost 4 bases, J lost 2 bases, and 7 bases stayed unmatched. Germline V gene lookup returns CDR1 SGHTA and CDR2 FQGTGA. CDR3 amino acids: CASSSWGTGTYEQYF. The CDR3 nucleotides are TGTGCCAGCAGCTCCTGGGGGACAGGTACCTACGAGCAGTACTTC.

The rearrangement uses TRBV5-8 and TRBJ2-5, with 10 nucleotides matching TRBD2. The germline CDR1 and CDR2 sequences are SGHTS and YDEGEE. Losses at the gene ends were 6 bases for V and 0 bases for J; bases not matched to a gene: 5. The CDR3 totals 15 residues. The CDR3 DNA follows: TGTGCCAGCATGGATAGCGGGGGGTACCAAGAGACCCAGTACTTC. Translating gives CASMDSGGYQETQYF.

This rearrangement joins TRBV7-9 to TRBJ2-2, with D possibly matching TRBD1 (5 bases). Germline values: CDR1 SEHNR, CDR2 FQNEAQ (reference sequence). Trimming removed 3 bases from V and 4 bases from J, with 12 bases in between. The CDR3 is 15 amino acids. CDR3 protein: CASSFTQGGTGELFF. The CDR3 bases are TGTGCCAGCAGCTTCACGCAGGGTGGCACCGGGGAGCTGTTTTTT.

This chain connects TRBV28 to TRBJ1-1; tentatively, D is TRBD1 (5 bases). Looked up from germline, CDR1 is MDHEN and CDR2 is SYDVKM. This CDR3 contains 14 residues. Trimming took off 5 bases at V and 4 bases at J, with 14 bases between the two ends. The chain's CDR3 is CASSTGSRSTEAFF. The CDR3 bases are TGTGCCAGCAGTACAGGATCAAGGAGCACTGAAGCTTTCTTT.

The rearrangement links TRBV11-3 to TRBJ2-5, with 15 bases lining up with TRBD2. V was pared by 11 bases and J by 3 bases, with 4 bases of the junction left unmatched. Germline V gene data show CDR1 as SGHNT and CDR2 as YENEEA. This CDR3 is 14 amino acids long. The CDR3 DNA follows: TGTGCCCCCGGGACTAGCGGGGGGAAAGAGACCCAGTACTTC. It codes for CAPGTSGGKETQYF.

The chain employs TRBV27 and TRBJ2-5, with D maybe TRBD2 (6 bases). CDR3 length: 13 amino acids. Germline V gene sequence: CDR1 MNHEY, CDR2 SMNVEV (reference sequence). Trimming shortened V by 3 bases and J by 5 bases, and 10 bases separated the two germline ends. Here the CDR3 DNA reads TGTGCCAGCAGTTTCACTAGCTTCGAGACCCAGTACTTC. It yields the protein CASSFTSFETQYF.

The V and J genes are TRBV4-3 and TRBJ1-2; no clear D gene. Trimming took 0 bases from V and 5 from J, leaving 13 bases between them. Germline V gives CDR1 LGHNA, CDR2 YSLEER. The CDR3 totals 15 residues. CDR3 in amino acids: CASSQEVQVMYGYTF. CDR3 sequence (DNA): TGCGCCAGCAGCCAAGAGGTCCAGGTGATGTATGGCTACACCTTC.